These 26 T cell receptor beta chains originate from one sample sequenced in a study of T cells after yellow fever vaccination. Each CDR3 protein is one row after TCRdb ran MiXCR on the 5' RACE reads. The sample carries about 320,000 distinct CDR3 sequences, under 15% recorded once. The specimen comprised CD4+ T cells sorted from PBMCs, sampled 15 days after the yellow fever booster vaccination. Receptors were obtained from a man aged 18 to 30 who received the YFV17D yellow fever vaccine.

This chain uses TRBV19 with TRBJ1-4; the D is unclear. V lost 8 bases to trimming and J lost 8 bases, with 18 bases between them. Germline CDR1 reads LNHDA; CDR2 reads SQIVND (reference sequence). This CDR3 spans 14 amino acids. CDR3 loop: CASLARKDGEKLFF. CDR3 DNA sequence: TGTGCCAGTCTAGCCCGGAAGGACGGGGAAAAACTGTTTTTT.

This clonotype turned up a few times. The CDR3 DNA reads TGTGCCATCAGTGAGCCGCAGGGGCCCCAGCATTTT. Encoded protein: CAISEPQGPQHF. The chain links TRBV10-3 to TRBJ1-5, with a tentative D call TRBD1 (5 bases). V lost 2 bases and J lost 9, with 8 bases in between. This CDR3 has 12 amino acids. From germline, CDR1 is ENHRY and CDR2 SYGVKD.

The rearrangement links TRBV2 to TRBJ2-3; 7 nucleotides line up with TRBD1. Germline V gene data show CDR1 as SNHLY and CDR2 as FYNNEI. Trimming removed 6 bases from V and 6 bases from J; junction bases left unmatched: 3. The CDR3 runs 12 residues. The CDR3 region is CASRTGTDTQYF. In DNA, the CDR3 is TGTGCCAGCAGGACAGGGACGGATACGCAGTATTTT.

This clonotype appeared many times. V and J are TRBV4-3 and TRBJ2-7; either TRBD1 or TRBD2 may fit D (7 bases each). V lost 1 base and J 7 bases, leaving 11 bases between the germline ends. Germline V lookup: CDR1 LGHNA, CDR2 YSLEER. CDR3 size: 13 residues. CDR3 residues: CASSQVQGGEQYV. The CDR3 bases are TGCGCCAGCAGCCAAGTGCAGGGGGGGGAGCAGTACGTC.

The chain uses TRBV5-1 and TRBJ2-2, with TRBD1 matching 8 bases. Looked up from germline, CDR1 is SGHRS and CDR2 is YFSETQ. The CDR3 sequence is 16 residues long. Trimming cost V 4 bases and J 1 base; bases outside gene matches: 6. CDR3 region: CASSGQGYRNTGELFF. The CDR3, as DNA: TGCGCCAGCAGCGGACAGGGCTACCGGAACACCGGGGAGCTGTTTTTT.

The rearrangement links TRBV20-1 to TRBJ2-2; 9 positions match TRBD1. The CDR3 loop spans 17 amino acids. Per the germline V gene, CDR1 is DFQATT and CDR2 is SNEGSKA (reference sequence). V gave up 3 bases and J gave up 3 bases; unmatched junction bases: 11. For the CDR3, the DNA is TGCAGTGCTAGCGGGACAGGGCTCGGGTGGTACACCGGGGAGCTGTTTTTT. Encoded protein: CSASGTGLGWYTGELFF.

This clonotype was counted many times. V and J are TRBV20-1 and TRBJ1-1; D may be TRBD1 (5 bases). V was cut by 5 bases and J by 2 bases, with 9 bases left in between. The CDR3 runs 12 residues. Germline CDR1 DFQATT, CDR2 SNEGSKA (reference sequence). The CDR3 DNA is TGCAGTGCTTTGGGGCCTAACACTGAAGCTTTCTTT. Translated, it gives CSALGPNTEAFF.

This clonotype was counted between two and nine times. The V gene is TRBV19, the J gene TRBJ2-7; TRBD1 aligns across 8 bases. The V gene's germline CDR1 is LNHDA and CDR2 SQIVND (reference sequence). The CDR3 totals 14 residues. V was clipped by 3 bases and J by 0 bases; unmatched bases: 1. Here the CDR3 reads CASSITGGSYEQYV. The CDR3 DNA reads TGTGCCAGTAGTATTACAGGGGGCTCCTACGAGCAGTACGTC.

This clonotype was counted a few times. The V call is TRBV29-1, the J call TRBJ2-1; no clear D. V gave up 4 bases and J gave up 0 bases, with 13 bases separating them. The CDR3 sequence is 15 residues long. The germline gives CDR1 SQVTM, CDR2 ANQGSEA. CDR3 residues: CSVARISSSYNEQFF. In nucleotides, the CDR3 is TGCAGCGTTGCTAGAATTTCGAGCTCCTACAATGAGCAGTTCTTC.

The chain joins TRBV5-1 to TRBJ2-5; D is unresolved. V was trimmed by 0 bases and J by 3 bases, leaving 12 bases between them. CDR1 is SGHRS, CDR2 YFSETQ, per germline. CDR3 length: 15 residues. The CDR3 is CASSLGSSEKETQYF. The CDR3 DNA is TGCGCCAGCAGCTTGGGAAGCTCAGAAAAAGAGACCCAGTACTTC.

The chain carries TRBV21-1 and TRBJ1-5. TRBV21-1 represents a pseudogene. The CDR3 consists of 15 residues. This CDR3 is CASSPTEREAQPQHF. The CDR3 region has the DNA TGTGCCAGCAGCCCGACAGAGAGGGAGGCTCAGCCCCAGCATTTT.

This clonotype was observed a few times. J is TRBJ1-5 and V is TRBV6-2 or TRBV6-3, with a tentative D call TRBD1 (5 bases). This CDR3 is built from 16 residues. Germline CDR1 MNHEY, CDR2 SVGEGT. V lost 0 bases, J lost 7 bases, and 16 bases lay in between. This CDR3 reads CASSYSPAGFQQPQHF. In DNA form, the CDR3 reads TGTGCCAGCAGTTACTCTCCGGCAGGGTTTCAGCAGCCCCAGCATTTT.

This clonotype appeared a few times. V and J are TRBV5-6 and TRBJ2-5; D is possibly TRBD2 (7 bases). The germline V and J ends were trimmed by 4 bases and 2 bases, with 12 bases remaining between them. Germline V CDR1 and CDR2: SGHDT, YYEEEE. The length of the CDR3 is 14 residues. In DNA, the CDR3 is TGTGCCAGCAGCAGGAGGGGGGGTCAAGAGACCCAGTACTTC. This gives the protein CASSRRGGQETQYF. The full variable domain, rest sourced from reference TRBV5-6 and TRBJ2-5, is DAGVTQSPTHLIKTRGQQVTLRCSPKSGHDTVSWYQQALGQGPQFIFQYYEEEERQRGNFPDRFSGHQFPNYSSELNVNALLLGDSALYLCASSRRGGQETQYFGPGTRLLVL.

The V call is TRBV18, the J call TRBJ2-3; 13 nucleotides match TRBD2. CDR3 size: 13 residues. The germline V gene encodes CDR1 KGHSH and CDR2 LQKENI. The V segment lost 4 bases and the J segment 8 bases; nucleotides outside the gene matches: 0. In nucleotides, the CDR3 is TGTGCCAGCTCACGACTAGCGGGGGGTACGCAGTATTTT. This encodes CASSRLAGGTQYF.

This clonotype appeared a few times. The junction departs from germline at one end; a sequencing error may be responsible. The rearrangement joins TRBV27 to TRBJ1-1; D unclear. This CDR3 has 15 residues. Germline V CDR1 and CDR2: MNHEY, SMNVEV (reference sequence). The CDR3 DNA reads TGTGCCAGCAGTCTATCCCGGTGGTTTGGCACTGAAGCTTTCTTT. This gives the protein CASSLSRWFGTEAFF.

The chain uses TRBV7-3 and TRBJ2-5, with D perhaps matching TRBD1 (5 bases). The V and J ends lost 3 bases and 5 bases respectively, with 10 bases between them. The CDR3 is 13 amino acids. Germline V gene data show CDR1 as SGHTA and CDR2 as FQGTGA. The CDR3 reads CASSLTVLETQYF. The DNA for the CDR3 is TGTGCCAGCAGCTTGACAGTCTTGGAGACCCAGTACTTC.

The chain combines TRBV3-1 with TRBJ1-2; 11 bases line up with TRBD1. Germline V gives CDR1 LGHDT, CDR2 YNNKEL (reference sequence). The CDR3 runs 17 residues. V trimming: 0 bases; J trimming: 0 bases; junction bases outside the gene matches: 3. This CDR3 reads CASSQEGQGGSNYGYTF. Written as DNA, the CDR3 is TGTGCCAGCAGCCAAGAGGGACAGGGGGGATCTAACTATGGCTACACCTTC. The complete variable domain, with remaining parts taken from reference TRBV3-1 and TRBJ1-2, reads DTAVSQTPKYLVTQMGNDKSIKCEQNLGHDTMYWYKQDSKKFLKIMFSYNNKELIINETVPNRFSPKSPDKAHLNLHINSLELGDSAVYFCASSQEGQGGSNYGYTFGSGTRLTVV.

This clonotype has just a few counts. The rearrangement links TRBV18 to TRBJ2-5; 10 bases map to TRBD1. This CDR3 is 14 amino acids long. The germline CDR1 and CDR2 sequences are KGHSH and LQKENI. V was clipped by 3 bases and J by 7 bases; unmatched bases: 5. The DNA for the CDR3 is TGTGCCAGCTCACCGGGACAGGGGATCGGGACCCAGTACTTC. Amino acid sequence: CASSPGQGIGTQYF.

This clonotype was seen a few times. The chain is built from TRBV25-1 and TRBJ2-1; 8 positions agree with TRBD2. CDR1 MGHDK and CDR2 SYGVNS come from the germline V gene. Trimming removed 7 bases from V and 5 bases from J; junction bases left unmatched: 16. CDR3 length: 17 residues. The CDR3 reads CASMAGVSGGPHNEQFF. CDR3 nucleotide sequence: TGTGCCAGCATGGCGGGAGTGTCGGGGGGGCCGCACAATGAGCAGTTCTTC.

This chain uses TRBV3-1 with TRBJ1-3; the D gene is possibly TRBD1 (5 bases). With 2 bases removed from V and 0 bases from J, the gap between germline ends came to 8 bases. Looked up from germline, CDR1 is LGHDT and CDR2 is YNNKEL (reference sequence). This CDR3 is built from 15 residues. CDR3 bases: TGTGCCAGCAGCCAACGGGGGGGCTCTGGAAACACCATATATTTT. Translated, it gives CASSQRGGSGNTIYF.

The chain links TRBV4-2 to TRBJ1-6, with D unclear. The CDR3 length is 15 residues. Deletions cut 2 bases from V and 7 bases from J, with 12 bases between. CDR1 is LGHNA, CDR2 YNFKEQ, per germline. CDR3 protein: CASSQPTDRNSPLHF. In DNA form, the CDR3 reads TGTGCCAGCAGCCAACCTACGGATAGGAATTCACCCCTCCACTTT.

The CDR3 here is CASSEMRQSAEQYF. CDR3 DNA sequence: TGTGCCAGCAGTGAGATGAGACAGAGCGCCGAGCAGTACTTC. The rearrangement uses TRBV2 and TRBJ2-7; possible D gene TRBD1, 5 bases. Trimming took 3 bases from V and 6 from J, leaving 15 bases between them. Germline V gene lookup returns CDR1 SNHLY and CDR2 FYNNEI. The CDR3 totals 14 residues.

The chain is built from TRBV6-5 and TRBJ1-2; D perhaps matches TRBD1 (5 bases). CDR1 and CDR2 from the germline V gene are MNHEY and SVGAGI. V was shortened by 1 base and J by 6 bases, with 12 bases between the two germline ends. This CDR3 comprises 14 residues. In DNA, the CDR3 is TGTGCCAGCAGTTACTTGAAGGGGACGAATGGCTACACCTTC. This sequence encodes CASSYLKGTNGYTF.

This clonotype was seen a handful of times. The chain joins TRBV19 to TRBJ2-4; 8 bases agree with TRBD1. The germline V gene has CDR1 LNHDA and CDR2 SQIVND (reference sequence). V shed 10 bases and J 8 bases; nucleotides not matched to a gene: 16. This CDR3 region has 15 residues. The CDR3 protein is CATQDRAQARDIQYF. The CDR3 coding sequence is TGTGCCACACAGGACAGGGCCCAGGCTAGGGACATTCAGTACTTC.

The sample holds a few counts of this clonotype. This chain connects TRBV6-5 to TRBJ2-5, with D perhaps being TRBD1 or TRBD2 (6 bases each). Trimming stripped 6 bases from V and 7 bases from J, with 21 bases between. CDR1 is MNHEY and CDR2 is SVGAGI in the germline V gene. The CDR3 covers 15 residues. Here the CDR3 DNA reads TGTGCCAGCAGCCTTTGGGGGGCCGGAGGGAGGACCCAGTACTTC. This sequence encodes CASSLWGAGGRTQYF.

This clonotype was detected a few times. The chain links TRBV2 to TRBJ2-1, with 10 bases aligning to TRBD2. CDR1 SNHLY and CDR2 FYNNEI come from the germline V gene. There are 14 residues in the CDR3. The V gene end was trimmed by 10 bases and the J gene end by 2 bases; junction bases not matched to a gene: 5. The CDR3, as DNA: TGTGCCACCAAGAGCGGGGGGGCCTACAATGAGCAGTTCTTC. Amino acids: CATKSGGAYNEQFF.